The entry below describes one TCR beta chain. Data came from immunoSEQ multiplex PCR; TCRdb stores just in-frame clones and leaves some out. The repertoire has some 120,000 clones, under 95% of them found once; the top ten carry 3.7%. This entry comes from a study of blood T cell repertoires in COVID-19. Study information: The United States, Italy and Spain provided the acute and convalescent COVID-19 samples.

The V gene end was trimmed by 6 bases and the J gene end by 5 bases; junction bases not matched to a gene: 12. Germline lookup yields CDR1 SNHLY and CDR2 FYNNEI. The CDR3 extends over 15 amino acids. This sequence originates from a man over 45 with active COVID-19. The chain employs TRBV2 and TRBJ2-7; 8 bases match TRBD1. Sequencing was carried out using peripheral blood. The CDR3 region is CASSPTGGNVHEQYF. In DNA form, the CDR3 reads TGTGCCAGCAGCCCCACAGGGGGGAATGTCCACGAGCAGTACTTC.